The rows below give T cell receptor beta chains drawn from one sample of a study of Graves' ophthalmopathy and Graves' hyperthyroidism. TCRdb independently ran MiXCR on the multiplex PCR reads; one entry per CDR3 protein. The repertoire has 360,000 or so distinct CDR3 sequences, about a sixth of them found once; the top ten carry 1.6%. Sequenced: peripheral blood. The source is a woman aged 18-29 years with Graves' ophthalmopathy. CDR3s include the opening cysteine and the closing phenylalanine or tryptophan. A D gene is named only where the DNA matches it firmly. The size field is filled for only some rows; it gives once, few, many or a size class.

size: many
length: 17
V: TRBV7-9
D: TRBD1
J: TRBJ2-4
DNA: TGTGCCAGCAGCTTAGCGGGGACAGGGGGCTCCAAAAACATTCAGTACTTC
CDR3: CASSLAGTGGSKNIQYF

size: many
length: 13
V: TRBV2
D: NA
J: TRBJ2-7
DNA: TGTGCCAGCAGTGAAGCGCTCGTCCTTTTTAGGTACTTC
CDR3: CASSEALVLFRYF

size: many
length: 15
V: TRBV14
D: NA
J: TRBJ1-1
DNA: TGTGCCAGCAGCCCCCCCGCCAGGGCGAACACTGAAGCTTTCTTT
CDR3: CASSPPARANTEAFF

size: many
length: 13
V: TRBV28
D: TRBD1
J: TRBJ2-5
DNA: TGTGCCAGCCACACCGGGACAGAAGAGACCCAGTACTTC
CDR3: CASHTGTEETQYF

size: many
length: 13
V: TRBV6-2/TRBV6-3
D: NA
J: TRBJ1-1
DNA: TGTGCCAGTACTTGGGACGGAAGCACTGAAGCTTTCTTT
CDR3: CASTWDGSTEAFF

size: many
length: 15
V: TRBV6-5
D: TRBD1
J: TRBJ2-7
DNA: TGTGCCAGCAGTTACACGATACCAGGGGGCGGCGAGCAGTACTTC
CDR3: CASSYTIPGGGEQYF

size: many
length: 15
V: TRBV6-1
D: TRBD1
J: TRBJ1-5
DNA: TGTGCCAGCAGAACAGGGGGCCTAGGCAATCAGCCCCAGCATTTT
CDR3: CASRTGGLGNQPQHF

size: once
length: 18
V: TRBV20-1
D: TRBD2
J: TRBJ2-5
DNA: TGCAGTGCTAGGAAATGGGGGACCGGGACTAGCGATCAAGAGACCCAGTACTTC
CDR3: CSARKWGTGTSDQETQYF

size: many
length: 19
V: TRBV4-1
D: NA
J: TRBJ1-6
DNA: TGCGCCAGCAGCCAAGACGATACAGGGAGTAGCTCCTATAATTCACCCCTCCACTTT
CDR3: CASSQDDTGSSSYNSPLHF

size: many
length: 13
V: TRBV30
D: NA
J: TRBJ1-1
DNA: TGTGCCTGCAGACAGGAGTTAGGCACTGAAGCTTTCTTT
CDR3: CACRQELGTEAFF

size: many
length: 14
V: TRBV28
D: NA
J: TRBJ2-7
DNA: TGTGCCAGCAGTTCAACCCCCGGGAGCGACGAGCAGTACTTC
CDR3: CASSSTPGSDEQYF

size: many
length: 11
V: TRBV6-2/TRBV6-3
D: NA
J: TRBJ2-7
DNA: TGTGCCAGCAGTTCTGCCTACGAGCAGTACTTC
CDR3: CASSSAYEQYF

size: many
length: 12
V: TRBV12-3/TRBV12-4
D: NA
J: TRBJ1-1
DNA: TGTGCCAGCAGTTTATTTGGCACTGAAGCTTTCTTT
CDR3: CASSLFGTEAFF

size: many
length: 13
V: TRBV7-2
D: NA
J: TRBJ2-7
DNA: TGTGCCAGCAGCTTGGGGCTGTACTCCGAGCAGTACTTC
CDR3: CASSLGLYSEQYF

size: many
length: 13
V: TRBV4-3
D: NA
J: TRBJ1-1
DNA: TGCGCCAGCAGCCAAGTAGGACACTCTGAAGCTTTCTTT
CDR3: CASSQVGHSEAFF

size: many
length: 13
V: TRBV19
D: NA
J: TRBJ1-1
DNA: TGTGCCAGTATGGGCAGCATGAACACTGAAGCTTTCTTT
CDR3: CASMGSMNTEAFF

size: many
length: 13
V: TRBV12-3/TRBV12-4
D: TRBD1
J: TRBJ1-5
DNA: TGTGCCAGCCGATCGACAGGGATTCAGCCCCAGCATTTT
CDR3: CASRSTGIQPQHF

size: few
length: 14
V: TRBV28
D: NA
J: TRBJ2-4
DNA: TGTGCCAGCAGTTTAGGGGGCCGAAAAAACATTCAGTACTTC
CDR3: CASSLGGRKNIQYF

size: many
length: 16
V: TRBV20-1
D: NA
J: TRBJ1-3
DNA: TGCAGTGCTAGGCCCATCAAGGGGGGACACGGAAACACCATATATTTT
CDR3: CSARPIKGGHGNTIYF

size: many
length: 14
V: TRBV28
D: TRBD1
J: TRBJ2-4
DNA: TGTGCCAGCAGTTTGGGACAGGGGTTTAACATTCAGTACTTC
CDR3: CASSLGQGFNIQYF

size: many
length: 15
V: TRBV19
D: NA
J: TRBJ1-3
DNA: TGTGCCAGTAGGCAGGGGCCTATCTCTGGAAACACCATATATTTT
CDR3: CASRQGPISGNTIYF

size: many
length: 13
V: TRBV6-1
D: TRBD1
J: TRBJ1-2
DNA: TGTGCCAGCGGACCGACAGGGAACTATGGCTACACCTTC
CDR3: CASGPTGNYGYTF

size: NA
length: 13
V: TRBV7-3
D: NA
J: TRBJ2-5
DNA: TGTGCCAGCAGCCATGGCAGACAAGAGACCCAGTACTTC
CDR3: CASSHGRQETQYF

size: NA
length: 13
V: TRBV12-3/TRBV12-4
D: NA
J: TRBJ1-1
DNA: TGTGCCAGCAGTTTAGAAGGACAGTATGAAGCCTTCTTT
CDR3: CASSLEGQYEAFF

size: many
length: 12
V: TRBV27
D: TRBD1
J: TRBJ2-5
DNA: TGTGCCACTAACGACAGGGTAGGGACCCAGTACTTC
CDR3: CATNDRVGTQYF

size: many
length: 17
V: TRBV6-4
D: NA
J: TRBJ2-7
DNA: TGTGCCAGCAGCCCTAACCCCCAGGGCTTGGGGTCTTACGAGCAGTACTTC
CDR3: CASSPNPQGLGSYEQYF

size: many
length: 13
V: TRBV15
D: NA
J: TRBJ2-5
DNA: TGTGCCACCAGTAGCGACAGCCAAGAGACCCAGTACTTC
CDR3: CATSSDSQETQYF

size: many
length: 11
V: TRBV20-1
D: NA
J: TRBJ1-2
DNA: TGCAGTGCTAAGGTCCCGTTGGGCTACACCTTC
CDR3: CSAKVPLGYTF

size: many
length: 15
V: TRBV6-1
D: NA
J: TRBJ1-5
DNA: TGTGCCAGCAGTGAAGGGCCTTATAGCAATCAGCCCCAGCATTTT
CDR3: CASSEGPYSNQPQHF

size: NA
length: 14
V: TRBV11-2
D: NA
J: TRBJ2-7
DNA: TGTGCCAGCAGCTCCCAGTCTAATCGCTACGAGCAGTACTTC
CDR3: CASSSQSNRYEQYF

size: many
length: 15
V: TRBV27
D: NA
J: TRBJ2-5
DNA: TGTGCCAGCAGTCCCCTGGCGGGCGGGGAAGAGACCCAGTACTTC
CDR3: CASSPLAGGEETQYF

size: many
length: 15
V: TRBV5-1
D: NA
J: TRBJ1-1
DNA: TGCGCCAGCAGCCTTACGGCAGGGCCGCACACTGAAGCTTTCTTT
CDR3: CASSLTAGPHTEAFF

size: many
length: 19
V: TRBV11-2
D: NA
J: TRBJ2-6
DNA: TGTGCCAGCAGCTTAGGTCGGGCCGACTCCAGCTCTGGGGCCAACGTCCTGACTTTC
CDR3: CASSLGRADSSSGANVLTF

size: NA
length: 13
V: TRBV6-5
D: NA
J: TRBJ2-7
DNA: TGTGCCAGCAGTTACTTGGGGGTGAGCGAGCAGTACTTC
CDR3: CASSYLGVSEQYF

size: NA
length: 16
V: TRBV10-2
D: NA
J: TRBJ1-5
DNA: TGCGCCAGCAGTGACAGGTCAGCTTCTAGCAATCAGCCCCAGCATTTT
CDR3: CASSDRSASSNQPQHF

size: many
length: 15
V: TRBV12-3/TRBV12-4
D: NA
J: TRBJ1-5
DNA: TGTGCCAGCAGTTGGACCAGGGGCGCAAATCAGCCCCAGCATTTT
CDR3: CASSWTRGANQPQHF

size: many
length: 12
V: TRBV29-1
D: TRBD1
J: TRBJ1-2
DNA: TGCAGCGTCGGACAGGGGGGTAATGGCTACACCTTC
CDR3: CSVGQGGNGYTF

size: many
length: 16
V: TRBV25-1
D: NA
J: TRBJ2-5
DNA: TGTGCCAGCAGTGAGACGGCATCCTCCGCCCAAGAGACCCAGTACTTC
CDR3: CASSETASSAQETQYF

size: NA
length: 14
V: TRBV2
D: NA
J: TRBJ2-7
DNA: TGTGCCAGCAGTGAACCCAGGGGGGGCTACGAGCAGTACTTC
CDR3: CASSEPRGGYEQYF

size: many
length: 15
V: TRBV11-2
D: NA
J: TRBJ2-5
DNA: TGTGCCAGCAGCCGAACTACAGGTCGCCAAGAGACCCAGTACTTC
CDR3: CASSRTTGRQETQYF

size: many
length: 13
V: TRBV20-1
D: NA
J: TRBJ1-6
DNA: TGCAGTGCGGCCCGGGACCTTAATTCACCCCTCCACTTT
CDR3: CSAARDLNSPLHF

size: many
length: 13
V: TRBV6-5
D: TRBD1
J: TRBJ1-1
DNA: TGTGCCAGCAGATGGACAGGTTACACTGAAGCTTTCTTT
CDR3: CASRWTGYTEAFF

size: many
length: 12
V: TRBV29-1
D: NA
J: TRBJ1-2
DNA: TGCAGCGTTGAAGGGCATAACTATGGCTACACCTTC
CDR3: CSVEGHNYGYTF

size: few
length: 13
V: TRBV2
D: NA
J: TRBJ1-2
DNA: TGTGCCAGCAGTGAGACTCCTAACTATGGCTACACCTTC
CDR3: CASSETPNYGYTF

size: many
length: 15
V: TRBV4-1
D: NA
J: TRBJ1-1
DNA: TGCGCCAGCAGCCGTTTTGTCCAGAAGAACACTGAAGCTTTCTTT
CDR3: CASSRFVQKNTEAFF

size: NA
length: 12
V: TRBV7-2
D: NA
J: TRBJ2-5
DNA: TGTGCCAGCAGCCGCTTCCAAGAGACCCAGTACTTC
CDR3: CASSRFQETQYF

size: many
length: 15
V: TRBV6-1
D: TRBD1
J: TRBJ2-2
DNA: TGTGCCGGAAGGATTACAGGGGGCGTTTACGGGGAGCTGTTTTTT
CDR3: CAGRITGGVYGELFF

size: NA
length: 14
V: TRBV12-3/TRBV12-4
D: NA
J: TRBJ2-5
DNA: TGTGCCAGCAGTTTATTGCAGACCCAAGAGACCCAGTACTTC
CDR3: CASSLLQTQETQYF

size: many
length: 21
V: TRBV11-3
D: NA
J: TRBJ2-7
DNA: TGTGCCAGCAGCTTAGTTCCCCTTCGGGTGGAAAGAACCCTCCCAATCTACGAGCAGTACTTC
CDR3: CASSLVPLRVERTLPIYEQYF

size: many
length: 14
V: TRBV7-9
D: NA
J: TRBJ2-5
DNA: TGTGCCAGCAGCCTCACGACTGTGCAAGAGACCCAGTACTTC
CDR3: CASSLTTVQETQYF